This paragraph reports one TCR beta chain. Amplification of TCR beta CDR3 regions used RNA as the template. In the first-round RT-PCR of the TCR CDR3, the HTBI primer set was used. MiXCR was run by TCRdb on the multiplex PCR reads, yielding one entry per CDR3 protein. The table lists around 300,000 distinct CDR3 sequences, roughly 13% of them singletons, with roughly 35% in the top ten. These data originate in a study of T cells in Graves' hyperthyroidism and ophthalmopathy. This clonotype was sampled from a woman aged 35 to 49 with Graves' ophthalmopathy. Sequenced input: blood.

CDR3 in amino acids: CSANNRLAGAYNEQFF. The CDR3 DNA is TGCAGTGCTAACAATAGGTTAGCGGGAGCGTACAATGAGCAGTTCTTC. The V gene is TRBV20-1, the J gene TRBJ2-1, with 9 positions matching TRBD2. The CDR3 runs to 16 residues. CDR1 DFQATT and CDR2 SNEGSKA come from the germline V gene (reference sequence). Germline trimming cut 4 bases from V and 4 bases from J; bases unmatched to any gene: 11.